The sequence of this TCR beta chain was determined in a study of CD4 T cells in relation to SARS-CoV-2 and coronaviruses. Overall study context: ViraFEST: approximately 10-day antigen culture of PBMCs, then TCR beta CDR3 sequencing.

CD4+ T cells from unexposed donors were obtained before the COVID-19 pandemic (2011-2018). Isolation of CD4+ T cells took place after about 9 days in culture. Generated by immunoSEQ multiplex PCR, the TCRdb table keeps only in-frame clones and is missing some. The table lists more than 20,000 clones, over 60% of them singletons. From germline, CDR1 is MNHNY and CDR2 SVGAGI (reference sequence). The length of the CDR3 is 15 residues. Trimming removed 2 bases at V and 7 bases at J, with 14 bases between. In the case of this clone: No antigen is known for it.

The chain combines TRBV6-6 with TRBJ1-4; D might be TRBD1 (6 bases). Sequencing was performed on CD4+ T cells from PBMCs, cultured in vitro. The origin of this receptor is a human donor in good health. CDR3 nucleotides: TGTGCCAGCAGTTACCGGGGGGGAGGGGGTGAAAAACTGTTTTTT. This sequence encodes CASSYRGGGGEKLFF.